Listed here are 17 T cell receptor beta chains from one sample, sequenced in a study of T cell repertoires in cytomegalovirus infection (dated by TCRdb to the late 2010s). TCRdb lists the instrument as Illumina HiSeq 1500. TCRdb reran the public reads through fastp at Q25 and MiXCR, keeping productive beta chains. Identical CDR3 proteins give one entry, which carries the most common genes and DNA. This sample holds around 140,000 distinct CDR3 sequences; 5% to 6.5% were observed only once. More than 15% of the sample comes from the top ten. Sequenced sample: PBMCs. These TCRs come from a human donor in good health (CMV status not recorded). Some clones in this sample may be carry-over from other donors' samples.

This clonotype appeared many times. The V call is TRBV5-1, the J call TRBJ2-1; TRBD2 agrees at 14 bases. The germline V gene has CDR1 SGHRS and CDR2 YFSETQ. The CDR3 loop spans 16 amino acids. The ends lost 3 bases at V and 6 bases at J; junction bases unmatched: 5. CDR3 nucleotides: TGCGCCAGCAGCTGGACCGGGACTAGCGGGGGCAATGAGCAGTTCTTC. It translates to CASSWTGTSGGNEQFF.

This clonotype was picked up many times. V usage is TRBV24-1 and J usage is TRBJ2-1; D is unclear. The germline CDR1 and CDR2 sequences are KGHDR and SFDVKD. V shed 3 bases and J shed 7 bases, with 9 bases lying between them. The CDR3 contains 13 residues. The CDR3 protein is CATSDPRRNEQFF. Here the CDR3 DNA reads TGTGCCACCAGTGATCCCAGACGGAATGAGCAGTTCTTC.

This clonotype is medium-sized (0.01 to 0.1%) within its sample. The V and J genes are TRBV7-2 and TRBJ2-5, with D hard to call. Between the trimmed V and J ends, which lost 1 base and 1 base, there was a span of 10 bases. The CDR3 spans 15 residues. CDR1 and CDR2 (germline): SGHTA, FQGNSA. The CDR3 bases are TGTGCCAGCAGCTTAGTGGCGAAACGCCAAGAGACCCAGTACTTC. As protein: CASSLVAKRQETQYF.

This clonotype was picked up many times. The chain carries TRBV12-3 or TRBV12-4 and TRBJ2-7, with 7 positions matching TRBD2. V shed 2 bases, J shed 6 bases, and the junction held 7 bases outside the gene matches. The CDR3 length is 14 residues. As DNA, the CDR3 is TGTGCCAGCAGTTTACTCCAATCGGGAGGCGAGCAGTACTTC. Its translation: CASSLLQSGGEQYF.

This clonotype was seen ten or more times. V usage is TRBV12-3 or TRBV12-4 and J usage is TRBJ1-1; D is undetermined. Trimming took 2 bases from V and 1 from J, leaving 8 bases between them. The CDR3 extends over 14 amino acids. In nucleotides, the CDR3 is TGTGCCAGCAGTTTACCACCAGGGAACACTGAAGCTTTCTTT. This codes for CASSLPPGNTEAFF.

This clonotype was seen a handful of times. The V call is TRBV11-3, the J call TRBJ1-2; TRBD1 might be the D (5 bases). Germline CDR1 and CDR2: SGHNT and YENEEA. CDR3 length: 13 residues. Trimming cost V 4 bases and J 4 bases, with 10 bases left between them. Here the CDR3 DNA reads TGTGCCAGCAGCTCGGGGGATGGCTATGGCTACACCTTC. Translation gives CASSSGDGYGYTF.

This clonotype was observed a few times. The chain has TRBV7-9 and TRBJ2-3; D possibly corresponds to TRBD2 (5 bases). V lost 2 bases and J 3 bases, leaving 12 bases between the germline ends. There are 15 residues in the CDR3. Germline V gene data show CDR1 as SEHNR and CDR2 as FQNEAQ (reference sequence). CDR3 nucleotides: TGTGCCAGCAGCTTAATACTCGGGGAAACAGATACGCAGTATTTT. Its protein is CASSLILGETDTQYF.

V usage is TRBV7-9 and J usage is TRBJ1-4, with D unclear. V shed 5 bases and J shed 6 bases, with 13 bases lying between them. The germline V gene has CDR1 SEHNR and CDR2 FQNEAQ (reference sequence). There are 14 residues in the CDR3. The CDR3 sequence: CASSVRLEDEKLFF. In DNA, the CDR3 is TGTGCCAGCAGCGTCAGGCTTGAGGATGAAAAACTGTTTTTT.

This clonotype was detected ten times or more. V is TRBV7-2 and J is TRBJ2-3; D possibly corresponds to TRBD2 (5 bases). The germline V gene encodes CDR1 SGHTA and CDR2 FQGNSA. There are 15 residues in the CDR3. The V end lost 5 bases, the J end lost 1 base, and 13 bases lay between the germline ends. CDR3 coding DNA: TGTGCCAGCAGCCGTGGACTCGGAGGCACAGATACGCAGTATTTT. It yields the protein CASSRGLGGTDTQYF.

The table lists this clonotype with many counts. J is TRBJ2-1 and V is TRBV24-1; the match to TRBD2 covers 8 bases. CDR3 length: 15 residues. CDR1 and CDR2 from the germline V gene are KGHDR and SFDVKD. V shed 3 bases, J shed 8 bases, and the junction held 8 bases outside the gene matches. The CDR3 is CATSDLGLGADEQFF. In DNA, the CDR3 is TGTGCCACCAGTGATCTGGGACTAGGTGCGGATGAGCAGTTCTTC.

This clonotype appeared many times. The chain combines TRBV7-2 with TRBJ2-7, with TRBD2 as a possible D gene (6 bases). The CDR3 runs 15 residues. Germline CDR1 and CDR2: SGHTA and FQGNSA. V was pared by 1 base and J by 2 bases, with 12 bases between. The CDR3 nucleotides read TGTGCCAGCAGCTTAGTGCCCGGCGGGGCCTACGAGCAGTACTTC. It yields the protein CASSLVPGGAYEQYF.

This clonotype was seen many times. J is TRBJ2-7 and V is TRBV19; possible D gene TRBD1, 6 bases. Deletions cut 3 bases from V and 0 bases from J, with 12 bases between. The length of the CDR3 is 15 residues. Germline V CDR1 and CDR2: LNHDA, SQIVND (reference sequence). The DNA for the CDR3 is TGTGCCAGTAGTATGACAGGACTGGGCTCCTACGAGCAGTACTTC. It specifies CASSMTGLGSYEQYF.

This clonotype showed up many times. The rearrangement joins TRBV12-3 or TRBV12-4 to TRBJ1-2; D gene unclear. Trimming pared 6 bases from V and 4 bases from J, leaving 9 bases between. CDR3 length: 12 residues. The CDR3 coding sequence is TGTGCCAGCAGCCTGGTCTCCTATGGCTACACCTTC. It is translated as CASSLVSYGYTF.

This clonotype was observed many times. The rearrangement uses TRBV7-6 and TRBJ2-5; no reliable D call. CDR3 size: 14 residues. Deletions cut 5 bases from V and 9 bases from J, with 19 bases between. Per the germline V gene, CDR1 is SGHVS and CDR2 is FNYEAQ. The DNA for the CDR3 is TGTGCCAGCAGCCCCCGCCACGATAGTTGGGCCCAGTACTTC. Its translation: CASSPRHDSWAQYF.

This clonotype was counted at least ten times. The J gene is TRBJ2-2, the V gene TRBV19, with D unresolved. V dropped 6 bases and J dropped 6 bases, with 8 bases sitting between them. Germline values: CDR1 LNHDA, CDR2 SQIVND (reference sequence). This CDR3 has 12 residues. CDR3 sequence: CASRPTPGELFF. The CDR3 DNA reads TGTGCCAGTAGGCCGACTCCCGGGGAGCTGTTTTTT.

The chain joins TRBV7-8 to TRBJ2-5, with 8 bases identical to TRBD2. Germline V lookup: CDR1 SGHVS, CDR2 FQNEAQ. The CDR3 covers 17 residues. The ends lost 4 bases at V and 0 bases at J; junction bases unmatched: 10. Written as DNA, the CDR3 is TGTGCCAGCAGCTCCGGTACGGCGGGGGGATACCAAGAGACCCAGTACTTC. It specifies CASSSGTAGGYQETQYF.

The table lists this clonotype with a few counts. V gene TRBV4-1 combines with J gene TRBJ2-3; no definite D call. The CDR3 is 11 amino acids. Trimming stripped 1 base from V and 7 bases from J, with 3 bases between. Germline CDR1 MGHRA, CDR2 YSYEKL. The chain's CDR3 is CASSQGNTQYF. DNA for the CDR3: TGCGCCAGCAGCCAAGGCAATACGCAGTATTTT.